This TCR beta chain was identified during a study of metastatic and nonmetastatic thyroid tumors. TCRdb reanalyzed the PCR reads via MiXCR. The sample lists about 20,000 clones; roughly a third were seen once. This clone was counted at least ten times. The CDR3 spans 14 residues. From germline, CDR1 is MNHEY and CDR2 SVGEGT. Trimming pared 5 bases from V and 1 base from J, leaving 9 bases between. Thyroid surgery took place with no prior treatment in any patient. Source material: blood. The sequence was obtained from a female donor with papillary thyroid cancer or a benign thyroid nodule (not recorded which). Some clones in this sample may be carry-over from other donors' samples. V is TRBV6-2 or TRBV6-3 and J is TRBJ1-5; D may be TRBD1 (6 bases). CDR3 in amino acids: CASSGGRSNQPQHF. CDR3 DNA: TGTGCCAGCAGTGGGGGCCGGAGCAATCAGCCCCAGCATTTT.